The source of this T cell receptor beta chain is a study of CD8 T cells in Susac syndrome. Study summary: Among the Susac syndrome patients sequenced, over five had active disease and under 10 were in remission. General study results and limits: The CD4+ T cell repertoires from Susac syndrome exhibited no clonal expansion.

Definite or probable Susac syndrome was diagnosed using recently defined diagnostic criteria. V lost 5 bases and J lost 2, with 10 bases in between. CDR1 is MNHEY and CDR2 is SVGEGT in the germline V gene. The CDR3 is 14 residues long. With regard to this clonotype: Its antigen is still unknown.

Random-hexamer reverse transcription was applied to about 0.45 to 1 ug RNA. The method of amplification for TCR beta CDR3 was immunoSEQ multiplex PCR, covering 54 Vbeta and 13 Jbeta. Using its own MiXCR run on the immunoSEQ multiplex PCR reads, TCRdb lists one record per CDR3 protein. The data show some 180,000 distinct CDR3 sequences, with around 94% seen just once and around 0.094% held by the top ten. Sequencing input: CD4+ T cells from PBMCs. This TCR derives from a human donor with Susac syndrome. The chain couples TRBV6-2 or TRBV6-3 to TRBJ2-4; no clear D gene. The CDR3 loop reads CASSPNLSKNIQYF. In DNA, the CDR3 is TGTGCCAGCAGTCCCAACCTTTCCAAAAACATTCAGTACTTC.